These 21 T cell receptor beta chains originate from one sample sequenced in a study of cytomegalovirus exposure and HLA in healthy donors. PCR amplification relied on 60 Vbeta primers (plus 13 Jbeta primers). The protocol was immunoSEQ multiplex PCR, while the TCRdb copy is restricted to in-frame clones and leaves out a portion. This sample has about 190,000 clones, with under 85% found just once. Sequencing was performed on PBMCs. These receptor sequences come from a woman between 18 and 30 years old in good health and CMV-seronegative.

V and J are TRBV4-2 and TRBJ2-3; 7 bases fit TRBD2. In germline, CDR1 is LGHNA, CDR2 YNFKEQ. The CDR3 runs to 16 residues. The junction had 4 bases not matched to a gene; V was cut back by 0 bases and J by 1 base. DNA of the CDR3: TGTGCCAGCAGCCAAGAGGCGGGAGTCGGCACAGATACGCAGTATTTT. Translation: CASSQEAGVGTDTQYF.

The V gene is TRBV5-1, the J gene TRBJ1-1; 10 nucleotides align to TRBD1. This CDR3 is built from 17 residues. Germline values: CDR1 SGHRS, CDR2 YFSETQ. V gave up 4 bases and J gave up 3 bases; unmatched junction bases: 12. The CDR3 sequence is CASSPRAGTGADTEAFF. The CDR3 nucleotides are TGCGCCAGCAGCCCTCGGGCGGGGACAGGGGCCGACACTGAAGCTTTCTTT.

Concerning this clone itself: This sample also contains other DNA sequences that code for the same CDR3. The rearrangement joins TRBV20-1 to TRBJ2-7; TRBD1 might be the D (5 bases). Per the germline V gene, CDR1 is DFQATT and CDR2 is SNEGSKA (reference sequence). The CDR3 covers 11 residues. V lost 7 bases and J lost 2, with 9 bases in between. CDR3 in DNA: TGCAGTGGGCAGGGAACCTACGAGCAGTACTTC. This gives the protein CSGQGTYEQYF.

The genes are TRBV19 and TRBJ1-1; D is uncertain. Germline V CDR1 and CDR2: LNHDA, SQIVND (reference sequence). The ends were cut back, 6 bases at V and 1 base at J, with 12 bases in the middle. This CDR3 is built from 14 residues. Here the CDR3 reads CASSRPQENTEAFF. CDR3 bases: TGTGCCAGTAGCCGACCCCAGGAGAACACTGAAGCTTTCTTT.

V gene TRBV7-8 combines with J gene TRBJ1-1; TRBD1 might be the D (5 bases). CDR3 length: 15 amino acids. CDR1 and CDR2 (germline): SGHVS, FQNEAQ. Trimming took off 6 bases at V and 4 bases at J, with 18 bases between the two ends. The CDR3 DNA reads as TGTGCCAGCAGTCCGGTGAGGGTCGGGGGCACTGAAGCTTTCTTT. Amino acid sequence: CASSPVRVGGTEAFF.

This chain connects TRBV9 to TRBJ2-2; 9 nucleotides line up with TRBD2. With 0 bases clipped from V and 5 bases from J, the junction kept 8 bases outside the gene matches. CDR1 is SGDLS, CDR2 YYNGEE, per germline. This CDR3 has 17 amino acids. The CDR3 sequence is CASSVAASGGRTGELFF. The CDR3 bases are TGTGCCAGCAGCGTAGCTGCCAGCGGGGGGCGGACCGGGGAGCTGTTTTTT.

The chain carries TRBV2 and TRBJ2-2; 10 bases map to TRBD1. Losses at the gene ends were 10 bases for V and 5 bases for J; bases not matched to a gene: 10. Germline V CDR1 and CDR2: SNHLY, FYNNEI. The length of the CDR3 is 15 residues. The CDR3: CATTRQGASTGELFF. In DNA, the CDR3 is TGTGCCACCACCAGACAGGGGGCCTCGACCGGGGAGCTGTTTTTT.

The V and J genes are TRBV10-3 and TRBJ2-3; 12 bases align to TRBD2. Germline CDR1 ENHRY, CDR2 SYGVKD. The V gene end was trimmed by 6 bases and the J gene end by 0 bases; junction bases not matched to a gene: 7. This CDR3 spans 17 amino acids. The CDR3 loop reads CAISEGTSGRSTDTQYF. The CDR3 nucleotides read TGTGCCATCAGCGAGGGGACTAGCGGGCGAAGCACAGATACGCAGTATTTT.

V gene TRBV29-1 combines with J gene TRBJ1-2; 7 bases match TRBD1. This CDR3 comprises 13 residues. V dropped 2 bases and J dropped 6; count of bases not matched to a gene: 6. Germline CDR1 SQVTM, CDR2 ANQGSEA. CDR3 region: CSVESMTGHGYTF. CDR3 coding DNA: TGCAGCGTTGAATCGATGACAGGGCATGGCTACACCTTC.

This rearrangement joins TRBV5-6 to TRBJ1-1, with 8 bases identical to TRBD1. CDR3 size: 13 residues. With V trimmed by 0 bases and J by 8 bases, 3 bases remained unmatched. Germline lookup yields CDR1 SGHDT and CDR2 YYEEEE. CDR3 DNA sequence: TGTGCCAGCAGCTTGGGGACAGGGAAAGAAGCTTTCTTT. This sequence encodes CASSLGTGKEAFF. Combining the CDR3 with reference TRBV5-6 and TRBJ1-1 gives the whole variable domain DAGVTQSPTHLIKTRGQQVTLRCSPKSGHDTVSWYQQALGQGPQFIFQYYEEEERQRGNFPDRFSGHQFPNYSSELNVNALLLGDSALYLCASSLGTGKEAFFGQGTRLTVV.

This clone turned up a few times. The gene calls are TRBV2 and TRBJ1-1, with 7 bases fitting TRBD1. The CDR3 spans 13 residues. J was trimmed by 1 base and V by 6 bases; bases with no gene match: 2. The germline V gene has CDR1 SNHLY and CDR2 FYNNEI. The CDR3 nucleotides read TGTGCCAGCAGGGGACAGCCGAACACTGAAGCTTTCTTT. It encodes CASRGQPNTEAFF.

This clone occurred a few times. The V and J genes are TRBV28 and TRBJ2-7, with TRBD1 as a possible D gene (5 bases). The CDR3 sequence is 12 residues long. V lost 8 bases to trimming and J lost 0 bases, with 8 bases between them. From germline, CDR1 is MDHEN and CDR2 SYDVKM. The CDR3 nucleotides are TGTGCCAGCGGGGCACACTCCTACGAGCAGTACTTC. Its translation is CASGAHSYEQYF.

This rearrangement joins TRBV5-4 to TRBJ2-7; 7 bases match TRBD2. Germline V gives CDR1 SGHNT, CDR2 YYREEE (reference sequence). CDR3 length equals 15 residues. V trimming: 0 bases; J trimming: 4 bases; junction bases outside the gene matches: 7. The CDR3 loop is CASSLGTGGGYEQYF. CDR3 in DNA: TGTGCCAGCAGCTTGGGGACGGGCGGGGGATACGAGCAGTACTTC.

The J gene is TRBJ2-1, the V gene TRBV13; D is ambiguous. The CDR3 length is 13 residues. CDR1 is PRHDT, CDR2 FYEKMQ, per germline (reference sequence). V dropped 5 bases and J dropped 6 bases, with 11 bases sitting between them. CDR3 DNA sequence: TGTGCCAGCAGCCAGAAAAACACCAATGAGCAGTTCTTC. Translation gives CASSQKNTNEQFF.

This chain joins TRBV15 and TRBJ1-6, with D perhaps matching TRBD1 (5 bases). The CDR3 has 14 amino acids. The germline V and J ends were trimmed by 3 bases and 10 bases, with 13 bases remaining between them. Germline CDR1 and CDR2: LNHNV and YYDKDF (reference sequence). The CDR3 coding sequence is TGTGCCACCAGCAGTGATAGCAGGGTATCACCCCTCCACTTT. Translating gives CATSSDSRVSPLHF.

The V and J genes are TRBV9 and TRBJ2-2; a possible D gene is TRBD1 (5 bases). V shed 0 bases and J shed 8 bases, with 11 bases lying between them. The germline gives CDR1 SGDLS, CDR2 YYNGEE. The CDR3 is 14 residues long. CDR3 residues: CASSVAVGLGELFF. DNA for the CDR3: TGTGCCAGCAGCGTAGCTGTGGGGCTAGGGGAGCTGTTTTTT.

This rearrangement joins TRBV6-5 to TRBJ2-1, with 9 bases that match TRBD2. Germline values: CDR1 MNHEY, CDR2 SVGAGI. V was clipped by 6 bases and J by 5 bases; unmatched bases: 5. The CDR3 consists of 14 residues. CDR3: CASRPTSGDNEQFF. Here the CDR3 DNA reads TGTGCCAGCAGACCGACTAGCGGAGACAATGAGCAGTTCTTC.

The CDR3: CAISGRLAGEDEQYF. Here the CDR3 DNA reads TGTGCCATCAGTGGGCGACTAGCGGGTGAGGACGAGCAGTACTTC. The J gene is TRBJ2-7, the V gene TRBV10-3; the match to TRBD2 covers 10 bases. Per germline, CDR1 ENHRY and CDR2 SYGVKD. CDR3 size: 15 residues. V shed 4 bases and J 5 bases; nucleotides not matched to a gene: 8.

The CDR3 nucleotides are TGTGCCAGCAGCAGGGACAGGAACACTGAAGCTTTCTTT. Translated, it gives CASSRDRNTEAFF. The genes are TRBV7-2 and TRBJ1-1, with TRBD1 matching 7 bases. Germline V CDR1 and CDR2: SGHTA, FQGNSA. CDR3 length: 13 residues. V lost 5 bases and J lost 1; bases outside the gene matches: 1.

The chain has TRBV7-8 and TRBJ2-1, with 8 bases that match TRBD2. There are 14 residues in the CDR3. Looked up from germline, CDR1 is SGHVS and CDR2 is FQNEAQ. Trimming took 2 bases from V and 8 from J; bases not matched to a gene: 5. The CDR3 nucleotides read TGTGCCAGCAGCTTACTTAGCGGGGCCGATGAGCAGTTCTTC. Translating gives CASSLLSGADEQFF.

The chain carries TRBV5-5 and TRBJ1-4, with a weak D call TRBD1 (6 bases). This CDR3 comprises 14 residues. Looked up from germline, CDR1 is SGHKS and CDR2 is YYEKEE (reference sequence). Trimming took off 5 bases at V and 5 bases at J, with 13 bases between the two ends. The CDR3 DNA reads TGTGCCAGCAGGCAGGACAGCTTAAATGAAAAACTGTTTTTT. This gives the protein CASRQDSLNEKLFF.